The rows below give T cell receptor beta chains drawn from one sample of a study of blood T cell repertoires in COVID-19. Libraries were prepared by immunoSEQ multiplex PCR; TCRdb keeps only in-frame clonotypes and omits some of them. The table lists more than 95,000 clones, roughly 89% of them singletons, with under 20% in the top ten. Sequences were obtained from peripheral blood. The receptors come from a woman aged 80 or older in a cohort sampled during active COVID-19. CDR3s leave out the opening cysteine and the closing phenylalanine or tryptophan. Some rows mark clone size as missing; the rest say once, few, many or name a class of expanded clone.

clone size	V gene	J gene	CDR3 protein
.	TRBV5-5	TRBJ2-5	ASSFGLAGSQETQY
.	TRBV11-3	TRBJ2-2	ASSAQGAAGGELF
.	TRBV5-1	TRBJ2-3	ASSLGSSGGASTDTQY
.	TRBV6-5	TRBJ2-7	ASSNSYEQY
.	TRBV6-5	TRBJ1-1	ASSFGLANTEAF
.	TRBV10-1	TRBJ2-1	ASSGASPRSSYNEQF
.	TRBV25-1	TRBJ2-7	ASSEPRQGSYEQY
few	TRBV14	TRBJ1-1	ASRPRINTEAF
.	TRBV30	TRBJ1-5	AWSANEEFNQPQH
.	TRBV27	TRBJ1-6	ASGKGALNSPLH
.	TRBV6-5	TRBJ1-6	ASRLDRGRSPLH
few	TRBV19	TRBJ1-5	ASGGRAGQALPVED
.	TRBV24-1	TRBJ2-3	ATSDTGLAGALTDTQY
.	TRBV19	TRBJ2-1	ASRGGGDYNEQF
.	TRBV28	TRBJ2-7	ASRGPAAYEQY
.	TRBV6-2/TRBV6-3	TRBJ2-7	ASSSPRTSGGQNDYEQY
few	TRBV10-1	TRBJ1-5	ASNFRVQPQH
.	TRBV4-1	TRBJ1-3	ASSQEYGGSGNTIY
once	TRBV3-1/TRBV3-2	TRBJ1-3	ASSQVGHDGNTIY
.	TRBV3-1/TRBV3-2	TRBJ1-2	ASSQGGSPNYGYT
.	TRBV6-6	TRBJ1-5	ASTDSAGWAKPQH
.	TRBV6-6	TRBJ2-7	ASSLPGQGFLEQY
.	TRBV4-2	TRBJ1-5	ASSQDVGQGYQPQH
.	TRBV7-9	TRBJ2-1	ASSSHAGNEQF
.	TRBV13	TRBJ2-3	ASSLGLAGATSTDTQY
.	TRBV11-2	TRBJ2-3	ASSLLQGLDTQY
.	TRBV10-3	TRBJ2-1	AISELEASGVGEQF
.	TRBV6-5	TRBJ2-5	ASSSGVQETQY
.	TRBV4-2	TRBJ2-7	ASSPREGTYEQY
.	TRBV4-1	TRBJ2-5	ASSQGEYQETQY
.	TRBV19	TRBJ1-2	ASSIGAQNYGYT
.	TRBV28	TRBJ1-2	ASSTTGTHNYGYT
once	TRBV19	TRBJ2-1	ASMEPGGASVYEQF
.	TRBV19	TRBJ1-2	ATALQGDYGYT
.	TRBV27	TRBJ2-2	ASSLFALAGGRTGELF
.	TRBV3-1/TRBV3-2	TRBJ1-2	ASSYGTGNYGYT
once	TRBV9	TRBJ2-5	ASSVANRETQY
.	TRBV7-9	TRBJ2-2	ASSLGQGAPGELF
.	TRBV6-6	TRBJ1-2	ATTNDQGRNYGYT
.	TRBV19	TRBJ1-5	ASKAGGWSGQPQH
few	TRBV14	TRBJ2-1	ASSPQGRGGHNEQF
.	TRBV9	TRBJ2-7	ASSGGPERAGQY
few	TRBV7-2	TRBJ1-5	ASSLGMGALLNQPQH
.	TRBV18	TRBJ1-6	ASSLGLTGGSPLH
.	TRBV19	TRBJ2-4	ASSTATGGGLQY
.	TRBV29-1	TRBJ2-3	SGVTSGGFTQY
.	TRBV7-9	TRBJ1-1	ASSLGRGQGSNTEAF
.	TRBV6-5	TRBJ1-6	ASSPGQGYHSPLH